A selection of T cell receptor beta chains follows, all from one sample in a study of T-cell reconstitution after alpha-beta-depleted transplantation in children. From the PCR reads, TCRdb called clonotypes with MiXCR, one entry per CDR3 protein. The repertoire consists of approximately 120,000 distinct CDR3 sequences, with more than 9.5% occurring once and the leading ten covering less than 25%. This specimen consisted of PBMCs, mostly from graft donor cells, obtained 180 days after TCRalphabeta/CD19-depleted stem cell transplant. Receptors were obtained from a girl under three years old who had a stem cell transplant for combined immunodeficiency, so the T cells may come from the graft donor. Both conserved end residues are part of each CDR3. A D gene is named only where the DNA matches it firmly. Expanded clones are given a class, and other clones once, few, many or no size at all.

d_gene	abundance	v_gene	j_gene	CDR3aa	CDR3nt
TRBD2	few	TRBV5-1	TRBJ2-7	CASRGRTSGVREQYF	TGCGCCAGCAGGGGCCGGACTAGCGGGGTGAGGGAGCAGTACTTC
.	few	TRBV12-3/TRBV12-4	TRBJ2-7	CASSLAGTSTEQYF	TGTGCCAGCAGTTTAGCCGGGACGTCCACCGAGCAGTACTTC
TRBD2	.	TRBV11-2	TRBJ2-7	CASSPEPPTSGGSYEQYF	TGTGCCAGCAGCCCCGAACCCCCGACTAGCGGGGGCTCCTACGAGCAGTACTTC
TRBD2	.	TRBV7-2	TRBJ2-3	CASSKRGPTDTQYF	TGTGCCAGCTCAAAGCGGGGCCCCACAGATACGCAGTATTTT
.	.	TRBV19	TRBJ2-1	CASSLTSNEQFF	TGTGCCAGTAGTCTTACTAGCAATGAGCAGTTCTTC
.	.	TRBV7-8	TRBJ2-2	CASSLFGAVRLINGELFF	TGTGCCAGCAGCTTATTCGGGGCCGTTAGACTGATCAACGGGGAGCTGTTTTTT
.	.	TRBV20-1	TRBJ2-5	CSAAATQETQYF	TGCAGTGCCGCCGCCACGCAAGAGACCCAGTACTTC
.	many	TRBV7-2	TRBJ2-1	CASSLGGGSYNEQFF	TGTGCCAGCAGCTTAGGAGGCGGCTCCTACAATGAGCAGTTCTTC
.	few	TRBV6-1	TRBJ1-1	CASRRVRNTEAFF	TGTGCCAGCCGAAGGGTGAGGAACACTGAAGCTTTCTTT
.	.	TRBV28	TRBJ1-4	CASSPPHRPPMREKLFF	TGTGCCAGCAGTCCCCCCCACCGACCGCCTATGAGGGAAAAACTGTTTTTT
TRBD1	few	TRBV7-9	TRBJ2-2	CASSLPDRLNTGELFF	TGTGCCAGCAGCTTACCGGACAGGTTGAACACCGGGGAGCTGTTTTTT
.	.	TRBV15	TRBJ2-7	CATSRMGRWVDEQYF	TGTGCCACCAGCAGAATGGGCAGGTGGGTCGACGAGCAGTACTTC
.	few	TRBV12-3/TRBV12-4	TRBJ2-7	CASSLGHPTEQYF	TGTGCCAGCAGTTTAGGACACCCGACGGAGCAGTACTTC
.	many	TRBV7-2	TRBJ1-3	CASSRTSGNTIYF	TGTGCCAGCAGCAGGACCTCTGGAAACACCATATATTTT
.	many	TRBV6-5	TRBJ2-7	CASSRQVSYEQYF	TGTGCCAGCAGCCGACAGGTCTCCTACGAGCAGTACTTC
.	few	TRBV11-1	TRBJ2-5	CASSSDREETQYF	TGTGCCAGCAGCTCCGACAGAGAAGAGACCCAGTACTTC
.	few	TRBV24-1	TRBJ2-1	CATSAHNYNEQFF	TGTGCCACCAGTGCACACAACTACAATGAGCAGTTCTTC
TRBD1	few	TRBV29-1	TRBJ1-2	CSVGDRASNYGYTF	TGCAGCGTTGGGGACAGGGCCTCTAACTATGGCTACACCTTC
.	few	TRBV6-1	TRBJ1-1	CASSVRNTEAFF	TGTGCCAGCAGTGTCAGGAACACTGAAGCTTTCTTT